Sequencing of this T cell receptor (beta chain) was carried out in a study of shared clonotypes between healthy human individuals. As defined, naive CD8 cells were CD45RO-negative and positively selected for CCR7, with terminally differentiated effector memory CD45RA+ cells excluded. TCRdb's copy holds only in-frame clones and misses some; the assay was immunoSEQ multiplex PCR. The sample holds more than 550,000 clones, 92% seen once. The ends were cut back, 5 bases at V and 0 bases at J, with 15 bases in the middle. Germline V gene data show CDR1 as SGDLS and CDR2 as YYNGEE. The CDR3 has 15 amino acids.

The specimen sequenced was naive CD8+ T cells sorted from blood. V gene TRBV9 combines with J gene TRBJ2-7; D uncertain. This sequence originates from a man aged 25 to 45 in good health. The CDR3 reads CASSPVHFDSYEQYF. CDR3 coding DNA: TGTGCCAGCAGTCCAGTACATTTTGACTCCTACGAGCAGTACTTC. The whole variable domain, remainder taken from reference TRBV9 and TRBJ2-7, is DSGVTQTPKHLITATGQRVTLRCSPRSGDLSVYWYQQSLDQGLQFLIQYYNGEERAKGNILERFSAQQFPDLHSELNLSSLELGDSALYFCASSPVHFDSYEQYFGPGTRLTVT.